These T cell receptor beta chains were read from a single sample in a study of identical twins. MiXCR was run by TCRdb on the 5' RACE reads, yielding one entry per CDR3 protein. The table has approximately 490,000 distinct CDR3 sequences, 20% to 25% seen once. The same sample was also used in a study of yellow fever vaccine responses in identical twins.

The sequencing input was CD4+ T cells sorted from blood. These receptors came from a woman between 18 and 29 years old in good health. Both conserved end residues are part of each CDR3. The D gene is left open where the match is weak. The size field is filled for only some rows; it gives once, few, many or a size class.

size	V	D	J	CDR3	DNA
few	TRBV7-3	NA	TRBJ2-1	CASSPQGRVDEQFF	TGTGCCAGCAGCCCACAAGGACGTGTCGATGAGCAGTTCTTC
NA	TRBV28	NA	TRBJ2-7	CASRGLGFSEQYF	TGTGCCAGCAGGGGGCTGGGGTTTAGCGAGCAGTACTTC
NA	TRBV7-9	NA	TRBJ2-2	CASSPGAPEMGELFF	TGTGCCAGCAGCCCAGGGGCTCCAGAAATGGGGGAGCTGTTTTTT
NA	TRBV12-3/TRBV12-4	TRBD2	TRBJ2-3	CASSAYLPTSGRGTDTQYF	TGTGCCAGCAGCGCCTACCTCCCGACTAGCGGGAGAGGCACAGATACGCAGTATTTT
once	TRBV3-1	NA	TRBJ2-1	CASSMTWDNNEQFF	TGTGCCAGCAGCATGACCTGGGACAACAATGAGCAGTTCTTC
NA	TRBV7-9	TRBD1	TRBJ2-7	CASSPLGGQGSNEQYF	TGTGCCAGCAGCCCCCTCGGGGGACAGGGATCCAACGAGCAGTACTTC
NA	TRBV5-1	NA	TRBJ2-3	CASSYLDGSTDTQYF	TGCGCCAGCAGCTACTTGGACGGGAGCACAGATACGCAGTATTTT
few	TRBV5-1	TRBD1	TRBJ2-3	CASSQSDRSTDTQYF	TGCGCCAGCAGCCAGTCGGACAGGAGCACAGATACGCAGTATTTT
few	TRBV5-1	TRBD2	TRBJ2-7	CASSLTLLAGEEQYF	TGCGCCAGCAGCTTGACCCTGTTAGCGGGAGAGGAGCAGTACTTC
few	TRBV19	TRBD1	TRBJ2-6	CASSPGTGLAGANVLTF	TGTGCCAGTAGTCCAGGGACAGGGCTCGCTGGGGCCAACGTCCTGACTTTC
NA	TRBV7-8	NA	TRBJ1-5	CASSLGGGGILNQPQHF	TGTGCCAGCAGCTTAGGGGGAGGTGGCATCCTAAATCAGCCCCAGCATTTT
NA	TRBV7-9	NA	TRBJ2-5	CASSFPWGTQYF	TGTGCCAGCAGCTTTCCATGGGGGACCCAGTACTTC
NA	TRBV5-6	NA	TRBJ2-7	CASGGSSSYEQYF	TGTGCCAGCGGGGGGTCCAGTTCCTACGAGCAGTACTTC
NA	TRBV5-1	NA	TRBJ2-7	CASSPGHTENYEQYF	TGCGCCAGCAGCCCGGGACACACAGAAAACTACGAGCAGTACTTC
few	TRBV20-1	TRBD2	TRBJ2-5	CSARESGTSGGTQYF	TGCAGTGCTAGAGAGTCCGGGACTAGCGGTGGGACCCAGTACTTC
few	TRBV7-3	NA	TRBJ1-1	CASSLGREYTEAFF	TGTGCCAGCAGCTTAGGTCGGGAGTACACTGAAGCTTTCTTT
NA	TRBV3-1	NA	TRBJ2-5	CASSQDPQQETQYF	TGTGCCAGCAGCCAAGACCCCCAGCAAGAGACCCAGTACTTC
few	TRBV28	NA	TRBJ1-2	CASSVQASNYGYTF	TGTGCCAGCAGTGTGCAGGCGTCTAACTATGGCTACACCTTC
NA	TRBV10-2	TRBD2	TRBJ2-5	CASSGLASRTQYF	TGCGCCAGCAGTGGACTAGCATCCCGGACCCAGTACTTC
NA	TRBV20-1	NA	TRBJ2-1	CSASMDSSYNEQFF	TGCAGTGCCAGTATGGACTCCTCCTACAATGAGCAGTTCTTC
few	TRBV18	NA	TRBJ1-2	CASSPSGNGGYTF	TGTGCCAGCTCACCTAGCGGGAATGGTGGCTACACCTTC
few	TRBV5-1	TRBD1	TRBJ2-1	CASSLGGTGIFNEQFF	TGCGCCAGCAGCTTGGGGGGGACAGGGATATTCAATGAGCAGTTCTTC
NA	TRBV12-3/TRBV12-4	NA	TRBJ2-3	CASSSPLTDTQYF	TGTGCCAGCAGTTCTCCCCTCACAGATACGCAGTATTTT
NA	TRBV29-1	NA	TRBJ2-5	CSVERWETQYF	TGCAGCGTTGAACGGTGGGAGACCCAGTACTTC
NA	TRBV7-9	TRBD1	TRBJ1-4	CASSASVGTVNEKLFF	TGTGCCAGCAGCGCCTCGGTCGGGACAGTCAATGAAAAACTGTTTTTT
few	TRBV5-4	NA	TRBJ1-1	CASSQGYRTVDTEAFF	TGTGCCAGCAGCCAAGGGTACAGGACTGTCGACACTGAAGCTTTCTTT
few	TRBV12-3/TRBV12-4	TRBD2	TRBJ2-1	CASSSRISGGAGNEQFF	TGTGCCAGCAGTTCCAGAATTAGCGGGGGGGCGGGCAATGAGCAGTTCTTC
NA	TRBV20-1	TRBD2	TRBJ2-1	CSARDSRRGEYNEQFF	TGCAGTGCTAGAGATTCAAGGCGGGGGGAATACAATGAGCAGTTCTTC
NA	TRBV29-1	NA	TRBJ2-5	CSVEVRDQETQYF	TGCAGCGTTGAAGTTAGAGACCAAGAGACCCAGTACTTC
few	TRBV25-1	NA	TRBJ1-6	CASSELVLSRPLHF	TGTGCCAGCAGTGAATTAGTCCTCTCTCGGCCCCTCCACTTT
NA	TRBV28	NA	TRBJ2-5	CASSSRTLSGFGRETQYF	TGTGCCAGCAGTTCCCGGACTCTCTCCGGCTTTGGTAGGGAGACCCAGTACTTC